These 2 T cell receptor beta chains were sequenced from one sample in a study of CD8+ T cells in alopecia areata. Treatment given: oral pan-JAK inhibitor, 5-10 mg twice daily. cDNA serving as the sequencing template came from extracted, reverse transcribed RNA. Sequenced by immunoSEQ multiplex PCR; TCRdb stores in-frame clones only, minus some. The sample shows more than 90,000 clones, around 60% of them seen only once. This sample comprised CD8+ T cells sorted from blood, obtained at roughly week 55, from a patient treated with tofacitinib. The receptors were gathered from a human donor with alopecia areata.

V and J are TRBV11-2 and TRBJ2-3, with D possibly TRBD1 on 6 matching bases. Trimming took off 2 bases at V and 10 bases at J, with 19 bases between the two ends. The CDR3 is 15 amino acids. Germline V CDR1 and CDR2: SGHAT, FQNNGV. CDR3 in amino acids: CASSLKSDRPGAQYF. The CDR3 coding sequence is TGTGCCAGCAGCTTAAAAAGTGACAGGCCTGGAGCGCAGTATTTT.

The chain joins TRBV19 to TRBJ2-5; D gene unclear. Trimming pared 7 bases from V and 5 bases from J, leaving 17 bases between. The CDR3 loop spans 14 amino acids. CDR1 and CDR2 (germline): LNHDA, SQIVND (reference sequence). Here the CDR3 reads CASNPDRRGETQYF. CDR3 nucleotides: TGTGCCAGTAACCCGGACCGTCGTGGGGAGACCCAGTACTTC.